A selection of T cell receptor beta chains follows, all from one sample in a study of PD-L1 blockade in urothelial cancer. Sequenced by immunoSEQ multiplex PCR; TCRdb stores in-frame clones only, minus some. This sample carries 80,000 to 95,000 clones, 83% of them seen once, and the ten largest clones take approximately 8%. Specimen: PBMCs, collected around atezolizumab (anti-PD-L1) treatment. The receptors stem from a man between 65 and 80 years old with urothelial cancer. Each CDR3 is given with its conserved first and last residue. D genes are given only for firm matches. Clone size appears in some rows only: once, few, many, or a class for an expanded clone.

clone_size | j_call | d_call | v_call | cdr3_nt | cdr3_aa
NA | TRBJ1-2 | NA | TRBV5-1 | TGCGCCGAGCAGAGGGCCGCTAACTATGGCTACACCTTC | CAEQRAANYGYTF
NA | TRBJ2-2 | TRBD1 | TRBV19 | TGTGCCAGTACCTCGACAGGGTGGTCCGGGGAGCTGTTTTTT | CASTSTGWSGELFF
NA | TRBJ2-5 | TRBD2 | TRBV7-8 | TGTGCCAGCAGCTTAGCACTAGCGGGGGCCAACCAAGAGACCCAGTACTTC | CASSLALAGANQETQYF
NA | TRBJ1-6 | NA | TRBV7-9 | TGTGCCAGCAGCCCCGGTGCCGATATTCATAATTCACCCCTCCACTTT | CASSPGADIHNSPLHF
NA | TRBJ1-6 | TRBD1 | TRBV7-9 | TGTGCCAGCGGACAGGTCTCCTATAATTCACCCCTCCACTTT | CASGQVSYNSPLHF
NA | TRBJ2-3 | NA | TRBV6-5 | TGTGCCAGCAGTTACGGGGGGAGTCGGCCAGATACGCAGTATTTT | CASSYGGSRPDTQYF
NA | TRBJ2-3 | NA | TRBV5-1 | TGCGCCAGCAGCCCCGGACTGCTTTCTAATACGCAGTATTTT | CASSPGLLSNTQYF
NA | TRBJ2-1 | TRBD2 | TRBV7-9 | TGTGCCAGCAGCCCCCGCGGAGCGGGAGGGTATGAGCAGTTCTTC | CASSPRGAGGYEQFF
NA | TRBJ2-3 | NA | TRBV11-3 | TGTGCCAGCAGCTACAATCAGGTTCAGTCAGATACGCAGTATTTT | CASSYNQVQSDTQYF
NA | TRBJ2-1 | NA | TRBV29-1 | TGCAGCGTTGAAGGCGCGGAGGTTTCTGAGCAGTTCTTC | CSVEGAEVSEQFF
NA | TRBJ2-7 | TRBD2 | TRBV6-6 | TGTGCCAGCAGCCCCCGGGAGGGTCACTACGAGCAGTACTTC | CASSPREGHYEQYF
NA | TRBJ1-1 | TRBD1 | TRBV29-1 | TGCAGCGTTACCACAGGGGGCACTGAAGCTTTCTTT | CSVTTGGTEAFF
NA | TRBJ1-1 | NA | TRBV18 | TGTGCCAGCTCACCACAGGGGAGGGACACTGAAGCTTTCTTT | CASSPQGRDTEAFF
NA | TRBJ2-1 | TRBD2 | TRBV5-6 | TGTGCCAGCAGCGCGGGACTAGCGGGAGAGGTTTTGGATGAGCAGTTCTTC | CASSAGLAGEVLDEQFF
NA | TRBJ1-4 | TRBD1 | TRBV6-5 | TGTGCCAGCAGAGACAGGGGGGACGGTGAAAAACTGTTTTTT | CASRDRGDGEKLFF
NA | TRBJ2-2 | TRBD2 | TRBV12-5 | TGTGCTAGTGGTTTGGTACTAGCGGGAGGGGAGCTGTTTTTT | CASGLVLAGGELFF
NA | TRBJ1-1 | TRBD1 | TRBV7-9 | TGTGCCAGCAGCCCAATCCGACAGGGAGAAGCTTTCTTT | CASSPIRQGEAFF
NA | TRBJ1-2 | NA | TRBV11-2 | TGTGCCAGCAGCCCATCAGGGAACACTAACTATGGCTACACCTTC | CASSPSGNTNYGYTF
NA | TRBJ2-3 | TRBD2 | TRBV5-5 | TGTGCCAGCAGCTTGACCGCAATAGCGGGATATTGCCCTAGCACAGATACGCAGTATTTT | CASSLTAIAGYCPSTDTQYF
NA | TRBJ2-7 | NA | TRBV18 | TGTGCCAGCTCACTAGCCGGGACAAACTACGAGCAGTACTTC | CASSLAGTNYEQYF
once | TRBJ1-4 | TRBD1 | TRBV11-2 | TGTGCCAGCAGCTTAGTCAGGGGGCAGGGTGAAAAACTGTTTTTT | CASSLVRGQGEKLFF
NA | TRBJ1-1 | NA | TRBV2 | TGTGCCAGCAACAGACAGGAGGTTACTGAAGCTTTCTTT | CASNRQEVTEAFF
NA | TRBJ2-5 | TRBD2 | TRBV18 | TGTGCCAGCTCATCAAATAGCGGGAACCAAGAGACCCAGTACTTC | CASSSNSGNQETQYF
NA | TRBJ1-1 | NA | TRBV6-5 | TGTGCCAGCAGTTACTCGGGGCGTGGGATCACTGAAGCTTTCTTT | CASSYSGRGITEAFF
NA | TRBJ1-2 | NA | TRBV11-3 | TGTGCCAGCAGCCCCGCGACGGGGGGCTATGGCTACACCTTC | CASSPATGGYGYTF
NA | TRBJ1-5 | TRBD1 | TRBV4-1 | TGCGCCAGCAGCCAAGCACAGGGGCCGAGCAATCAGCCCCAGCATTTT | CASSQAQGPSNQPQHF
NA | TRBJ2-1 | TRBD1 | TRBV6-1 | TGTGCCAGCAGCAGGACAGGGACCCCCTACAATGAGCAGTTCTTC | CASSRTGTPYNEQFF
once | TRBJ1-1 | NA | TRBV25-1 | TGTGCCAGCAGTGAAGTAGGGGGGGCGGGGGGTTTCACTGAAGCTTTCTTT | CASSEVGGAGGFTEAFF
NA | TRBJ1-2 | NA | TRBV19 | TGTGCCAGCCGAGAAGGGGGAGTCTATGGCTACACCTTC | CASREGGVYGYTF
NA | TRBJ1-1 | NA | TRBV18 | TGTGCCAGCTCACCATTGGAGGAGAGCACTGAAGCTTTCTTT | CASSPLEESTEAFF
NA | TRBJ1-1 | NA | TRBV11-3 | TGTGCCAGCAGCTTCTCTCTGAACACTGAAGCTTTCTTT | CASSFSLNTEAFF
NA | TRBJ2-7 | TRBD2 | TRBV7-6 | TGTGCCAGCAGCACCCCTAAGGCCCTAGCGGGAGGCAACGAGCAGTACTTC | CASSTPKALAGGNEQYF
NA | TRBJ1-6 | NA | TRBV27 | TGTGCCAGCAGTTTATCGGCAGATAATTCACCCCTCCACTTT | CASSLSADNSPLHF
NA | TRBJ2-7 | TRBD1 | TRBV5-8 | TGTGCTGCACGGCTGGGGGCCCAGGGGGACGAGCAGTACTTC | CAARLGAQGDEQYF
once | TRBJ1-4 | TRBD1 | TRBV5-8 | TGTGCCAGCAGCTTCGGGACAGGGCCTGAAAAACTGTTTTTT | CASSFGTGPEKLFF
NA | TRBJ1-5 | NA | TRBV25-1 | TGTGCCAGCAGTGAATTTGCGGGGAGCAATCAGCCCCAGCATTTT | CASSEFAGSNQPQHF
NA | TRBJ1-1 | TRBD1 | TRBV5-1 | TGCGCCAGCAGCTCACAGGGGTCCACTGAAGCTTTCTTT | CASSSQGSTEAFF
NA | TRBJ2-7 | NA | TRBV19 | TGTGCCAGCTCCGCCCCGCCACGGGAGCAGTACTTC | CASSAPPREQYF
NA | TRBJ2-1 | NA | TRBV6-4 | TGTGCCAGCAGTGTAAGCGGCACCTACAATGAGCAGTTCTTC | CASSVSGTYNEQFF
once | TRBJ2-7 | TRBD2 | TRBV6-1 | TGTGCCACCCGACTAGCGGGAGGAGGCGAGCAGTACTTC | CATRLAGGGEQYF
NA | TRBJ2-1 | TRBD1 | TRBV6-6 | TGTGCCACCCGGACAGGGGGCGGCGAGTACAATGAGCAGTTCTTC | CATRTGGGEYNEQFF
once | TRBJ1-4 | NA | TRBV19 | TGTGCCAGTAGTATGGAGGGACGGACTAATGAAAAACTGTTTTTT | CASSMEGRTNEKLFF
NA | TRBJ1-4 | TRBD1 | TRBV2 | TGTGCCAGCAGGACAGGGGCAACTAATGAAAAACTGTTTTTT | CASRTGATNEKLFF
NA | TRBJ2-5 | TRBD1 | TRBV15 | TGTGCCACCAGCCCCTACAGGGGGCAGGAGGAAGAGACCCAGTACTTC | CATSPYRGQEEETQYF
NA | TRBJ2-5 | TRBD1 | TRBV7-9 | TGTGCCAGCAGCCAGGACAGGGACCTAGAGACCCAGTACTTC | CASSQDRDLETQYF
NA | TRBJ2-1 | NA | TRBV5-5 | TGTGCCAGCAGCCTAGCTTTGGGCAGGTACAATGAGCAGTTCTTC | CASSLALGRYNEQFF
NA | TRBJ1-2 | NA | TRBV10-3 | TGTGCCATCAGTGAACAAACAGGGAGCTATGGCTACACCTTC | CAISEQTGSYGYTF
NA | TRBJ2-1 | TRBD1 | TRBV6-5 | TGTGCCAGCAGATCGGACAGGGGGCTGGTCGATGAGCAGTTCTTC | CASRSDRGLVDEQFF
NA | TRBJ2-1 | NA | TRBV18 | TGTGCCAGCTCACCACCGGGACAAGTCTACAATGAGCAGTTCTTC | CASSPPGQVYNEQFF
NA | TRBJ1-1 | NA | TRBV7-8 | TGTGCCAGCAGCCCTGCCGGAAATACAGGCACTGAAGCTTTCTTT | CASSPAGNTGTEAFF
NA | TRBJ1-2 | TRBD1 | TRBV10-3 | TGTGCCATCAGTGAGGCTAACCCCGGGACAGGGGGCCTCGTCAGGGGCTACACCTTC | CAISEANPGTGGLVRGYTF
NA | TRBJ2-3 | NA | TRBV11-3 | TGTGCCAGCAGCGCCCGGGGAGCGGGCATAGCAGATACGCAGTATTTT | CASSARGAGIADTQYF